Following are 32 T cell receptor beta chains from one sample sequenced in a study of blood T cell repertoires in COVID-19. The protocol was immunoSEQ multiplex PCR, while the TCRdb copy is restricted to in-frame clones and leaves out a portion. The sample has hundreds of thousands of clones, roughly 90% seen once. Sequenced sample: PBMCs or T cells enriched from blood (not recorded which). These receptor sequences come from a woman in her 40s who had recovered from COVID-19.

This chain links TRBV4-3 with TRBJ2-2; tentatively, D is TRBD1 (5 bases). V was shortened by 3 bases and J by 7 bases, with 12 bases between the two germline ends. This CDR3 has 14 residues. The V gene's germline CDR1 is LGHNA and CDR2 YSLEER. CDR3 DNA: TGCGCCAGCAGCCAGGCCATAAGGGGCGGGGAGCTGTTTTTT. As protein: CASSQAIRGGELFF.

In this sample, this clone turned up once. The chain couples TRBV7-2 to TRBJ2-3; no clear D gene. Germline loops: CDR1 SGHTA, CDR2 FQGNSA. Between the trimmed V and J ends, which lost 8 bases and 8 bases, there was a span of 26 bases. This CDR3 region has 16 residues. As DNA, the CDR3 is TGTGCCAGCGCCTCCCGTGAGAGTCTTGGTTTGAGTACGCAGTATTTT. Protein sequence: CASASRESLGLSTQYF.

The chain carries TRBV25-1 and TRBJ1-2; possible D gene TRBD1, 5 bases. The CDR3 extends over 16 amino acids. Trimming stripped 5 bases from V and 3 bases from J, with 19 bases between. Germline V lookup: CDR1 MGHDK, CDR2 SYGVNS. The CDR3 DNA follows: TGTGCCAGCAGTCCCGGGGGAGAGGAGGGAGACTATGGCTACACCTTC. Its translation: CASSPGGEEGDYGYTF.

In DNA form, the CDR3 reads TGTGCCAGCAGTTTCACAGCTAGCAATCAGCCCCAGCATTTT. It codes for CASSFTASNQPQHF. The chain joins TRBV6-2 or TRBV6-3 to TRBJ1-5; no clear D gene. There are 14 residues in the CDR3. Trimming left V 4 bases short and J 0 bases short, with 7 bases between. In germline, CDR1 is MNHEY, CDR2 SVGEGT.

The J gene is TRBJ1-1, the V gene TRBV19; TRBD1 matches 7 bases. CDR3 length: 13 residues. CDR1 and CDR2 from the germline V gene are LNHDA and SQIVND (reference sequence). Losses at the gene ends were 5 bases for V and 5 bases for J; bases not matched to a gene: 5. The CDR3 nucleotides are TGTGCCAGTAGTGAGGGGGCGGGGACTGAAGCTTTCTTT. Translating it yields CASSEGAGTEAFF.

CDR3 protein: CASSPATAFSGTEAFF. The DNA of the CDR3 is TGTGCCAGCTCACCCGCCACAGCCTTTTCTGGCACTGAAGCTTTCTTT. The chain carries TRBV18 and TRBJ1-1; D uncertain. Per germline, CDR1 KGHSH and CDR2 LQKENI. The V end was cut by 3 bases, the J end by 4 bases, with 18 bases between. The CDR3 loop spans 16 amino acids.

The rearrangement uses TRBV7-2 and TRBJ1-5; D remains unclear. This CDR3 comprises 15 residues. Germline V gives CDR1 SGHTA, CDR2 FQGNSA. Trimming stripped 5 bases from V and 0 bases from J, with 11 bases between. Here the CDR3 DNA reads TGTGCCAGCAGCCCGACTGTCTATAGCAATCAGCCCCAGCATTTT. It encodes CASSPTVYSNQPQHF.

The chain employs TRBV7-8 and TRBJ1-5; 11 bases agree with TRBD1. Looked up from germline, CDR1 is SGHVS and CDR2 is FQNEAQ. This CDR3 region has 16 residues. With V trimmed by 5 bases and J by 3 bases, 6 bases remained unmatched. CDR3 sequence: CASSPGQGAYNQPQHF. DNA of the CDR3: TGTGCCAGCAGCCCCGGACAGGGGGCCTACAATCAGCCCCAGCATTTT.

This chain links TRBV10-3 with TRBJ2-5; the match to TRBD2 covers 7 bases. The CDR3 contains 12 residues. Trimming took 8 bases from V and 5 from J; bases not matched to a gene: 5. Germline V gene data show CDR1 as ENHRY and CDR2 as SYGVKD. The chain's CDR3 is CAIARGGETQYF. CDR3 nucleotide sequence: TGTGCCATCGCGAGGGGAGGGGAGACCCAGTACTTC.

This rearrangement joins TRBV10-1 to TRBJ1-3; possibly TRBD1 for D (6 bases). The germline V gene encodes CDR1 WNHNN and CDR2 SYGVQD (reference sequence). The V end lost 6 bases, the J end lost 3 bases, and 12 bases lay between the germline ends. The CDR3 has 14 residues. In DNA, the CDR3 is TGCGCCAGCAGCCCACAGGGATTTGGAAACACCATATATTTT. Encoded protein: CASSPQGFGNTIYF.

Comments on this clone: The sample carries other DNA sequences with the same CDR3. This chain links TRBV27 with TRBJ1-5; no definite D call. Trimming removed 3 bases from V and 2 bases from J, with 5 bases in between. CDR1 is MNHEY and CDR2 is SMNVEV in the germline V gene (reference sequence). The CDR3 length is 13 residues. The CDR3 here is CASSLSGNQPQHF. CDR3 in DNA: TGTGCCAGCAGTTTGTCGGGCAATCAGCCCCAGCATTTT.

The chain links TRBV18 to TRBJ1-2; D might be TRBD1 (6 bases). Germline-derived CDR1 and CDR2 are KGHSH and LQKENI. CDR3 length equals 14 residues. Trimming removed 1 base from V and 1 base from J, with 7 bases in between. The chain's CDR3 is CASSPQGDNYGYTF. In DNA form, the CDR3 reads TGTGCCAGCTCACCACAGGGGGATAACTATGGCTACACCTTC.

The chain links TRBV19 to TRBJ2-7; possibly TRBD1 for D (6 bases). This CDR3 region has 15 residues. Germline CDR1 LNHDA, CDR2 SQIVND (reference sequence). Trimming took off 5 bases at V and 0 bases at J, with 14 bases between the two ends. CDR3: CASSLDSSSSYEQYF. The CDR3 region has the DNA TGTGCCAGTAGTTTGGACAGTTCTAGCTCCTACGAGCAGTACTTC. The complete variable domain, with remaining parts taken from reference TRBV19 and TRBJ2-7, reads DGGITQSPKYLFRKEGQNVTLSCEQNLNHDAMYWYRQDPGQGLRLIYYSQIVNDFQKGDIAEGYSVSREKKESFPLTVTSAQKNPTAFYLCASSLDSSSSYEQYFGPGTRLTVT.

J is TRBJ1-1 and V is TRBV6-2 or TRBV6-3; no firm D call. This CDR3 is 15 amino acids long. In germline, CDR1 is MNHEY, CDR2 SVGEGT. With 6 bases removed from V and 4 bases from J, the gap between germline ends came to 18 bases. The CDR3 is CASSPTEREITEAFF. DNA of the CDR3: TGTGCCAGCAGCCCGACTGAAAGGGAGATCACTGAAGCTTTCTTT.

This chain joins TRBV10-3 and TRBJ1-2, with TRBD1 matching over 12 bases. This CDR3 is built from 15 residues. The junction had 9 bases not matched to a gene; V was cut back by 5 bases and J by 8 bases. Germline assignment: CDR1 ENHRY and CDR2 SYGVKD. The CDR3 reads CAISFTGTGGLGYTF. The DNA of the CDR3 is TGTGCCATCAGTTTTACCGGGACAGGGGGCTTAGGCTACACCTTC.

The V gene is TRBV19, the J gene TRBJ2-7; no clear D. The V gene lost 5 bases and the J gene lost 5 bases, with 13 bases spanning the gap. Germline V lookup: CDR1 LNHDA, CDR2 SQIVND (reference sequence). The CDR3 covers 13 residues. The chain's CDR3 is CASSLPGSDEQYF. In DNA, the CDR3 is TGTGCCAGTAGTCTCCCCGGGTCCGACGAGCAGTACTTC.

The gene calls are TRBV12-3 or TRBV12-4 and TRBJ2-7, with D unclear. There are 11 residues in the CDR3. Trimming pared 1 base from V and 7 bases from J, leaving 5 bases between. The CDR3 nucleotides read TGTGCCAGCAGTTTAGGGGCTGAGCAGTACTTC. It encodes CASSLGAEQYF.

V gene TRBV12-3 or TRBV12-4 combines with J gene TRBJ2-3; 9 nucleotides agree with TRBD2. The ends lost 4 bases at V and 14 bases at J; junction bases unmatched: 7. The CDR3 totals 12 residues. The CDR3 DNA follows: TGTGCCAGCAGTTATACTAGCGGGTCTTGGTATTTT. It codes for CASSYTSGSWYF.

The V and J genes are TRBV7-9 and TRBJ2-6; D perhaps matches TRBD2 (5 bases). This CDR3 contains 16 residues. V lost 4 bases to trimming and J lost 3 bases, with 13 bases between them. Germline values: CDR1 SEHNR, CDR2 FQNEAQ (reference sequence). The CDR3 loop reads CASSSSLRVGANVLTF. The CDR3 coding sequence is TGTGCCAGCAGCTCCTCCTTGAGGGTTGGGGCCAACGTCCTGACTTTC.

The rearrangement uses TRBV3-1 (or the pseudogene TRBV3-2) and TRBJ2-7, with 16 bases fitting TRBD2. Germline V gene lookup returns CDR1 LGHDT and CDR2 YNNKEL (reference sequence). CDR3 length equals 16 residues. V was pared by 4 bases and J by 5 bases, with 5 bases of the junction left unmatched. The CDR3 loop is CASSPGLAGGGNEQYF. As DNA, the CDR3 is TGTGCCAGCAGCCCGGGACTAGCGGGAGGGGGGAACGAGCAGTACTTC.

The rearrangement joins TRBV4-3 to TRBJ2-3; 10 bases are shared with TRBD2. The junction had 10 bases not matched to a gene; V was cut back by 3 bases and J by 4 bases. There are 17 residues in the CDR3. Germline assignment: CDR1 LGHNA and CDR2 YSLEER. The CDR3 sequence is CASSHPESGGAADTQYF. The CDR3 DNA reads TGCGCCAGCAGCCATCCCGAGAGCGGGGGGGCAGCAGATACGCAGTATTTT.

CDR3 sequence (DNA): TGTGCCAGAAGCTTGAAACAGGGGCCATGGACTGAAGCTTTCTTT. Translated: CARSLKQGPWTEAFF. V and J are TRBV7-5 and TRBJ1-1; whether TRBD1, the table's D call, matches the DNA was not checked. TRBV7-5 corresponds to a pseudogene. This CDR3 region has 15 residues.

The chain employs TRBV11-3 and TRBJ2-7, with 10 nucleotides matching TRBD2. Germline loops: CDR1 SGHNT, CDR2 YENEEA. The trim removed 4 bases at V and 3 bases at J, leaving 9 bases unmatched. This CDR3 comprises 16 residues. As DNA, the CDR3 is TGTGCCAGCAGCTCCCGGACTAGCGGAAGTTACTACGAGCAGTACTTC. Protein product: CASSSRTSGSYYEQYF.

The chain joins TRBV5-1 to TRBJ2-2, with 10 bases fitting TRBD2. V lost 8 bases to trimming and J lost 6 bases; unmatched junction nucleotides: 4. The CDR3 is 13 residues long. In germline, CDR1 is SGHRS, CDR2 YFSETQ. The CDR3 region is CASRTSGAGELFF. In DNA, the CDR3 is TGCGCCAGTAGAACTAGCGGGGCCGGGGAGCTGTTTTTT.

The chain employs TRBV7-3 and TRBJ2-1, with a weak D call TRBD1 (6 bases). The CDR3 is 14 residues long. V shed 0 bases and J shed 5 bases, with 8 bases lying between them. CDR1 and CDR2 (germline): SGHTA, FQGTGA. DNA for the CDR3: TGTGCCAGCAGCTTAACGGGGGCTAACAATGAGCAGTTCTTC. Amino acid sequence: CASSLTGANNEQFF.

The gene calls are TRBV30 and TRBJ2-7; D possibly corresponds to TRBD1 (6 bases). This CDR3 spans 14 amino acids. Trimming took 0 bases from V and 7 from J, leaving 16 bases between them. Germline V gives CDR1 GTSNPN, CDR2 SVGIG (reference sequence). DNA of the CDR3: TGTGCCTGGAGTGTACAGGGTGGCTTCGGGGAGCAGTACTTC. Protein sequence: CAWSVQGGFGEQYF.

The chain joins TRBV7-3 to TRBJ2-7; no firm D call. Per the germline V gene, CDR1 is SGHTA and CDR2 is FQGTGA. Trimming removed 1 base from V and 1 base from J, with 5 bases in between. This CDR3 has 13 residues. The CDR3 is CASSLRDSYEQYF. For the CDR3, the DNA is TGTGCCAGCAGCTTAAGAGATTCCTACGAGCAGTACTTC.

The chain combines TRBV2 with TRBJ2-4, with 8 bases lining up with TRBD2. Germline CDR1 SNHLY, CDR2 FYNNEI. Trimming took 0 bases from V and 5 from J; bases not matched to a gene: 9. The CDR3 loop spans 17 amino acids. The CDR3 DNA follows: TGTGCCAGCAGTGAAGCGGGAATAGCGGGATGGGAAAACATTCAGTACTTC. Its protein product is CASSEAGIAGWENIQYF.

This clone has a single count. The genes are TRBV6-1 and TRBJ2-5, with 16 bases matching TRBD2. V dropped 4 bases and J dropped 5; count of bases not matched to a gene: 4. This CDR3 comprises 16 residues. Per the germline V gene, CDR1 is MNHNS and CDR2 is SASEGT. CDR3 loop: CASSAGTSGGAETQYF. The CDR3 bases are TGTGCCAGCAGTGCCGGGACTAGCGGGGGGGCGGAGACCCAGTACTTC.

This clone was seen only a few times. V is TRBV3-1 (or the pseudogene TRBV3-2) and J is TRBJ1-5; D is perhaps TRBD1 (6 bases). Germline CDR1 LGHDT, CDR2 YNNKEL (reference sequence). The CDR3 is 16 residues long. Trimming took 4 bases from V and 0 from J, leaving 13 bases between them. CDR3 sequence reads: CASSPDSEASNQPQHF. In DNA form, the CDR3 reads TGTGCCAGCAGCCCGGACAGTGAAGCTAGCAATCAGCCCCAGCATTTT.

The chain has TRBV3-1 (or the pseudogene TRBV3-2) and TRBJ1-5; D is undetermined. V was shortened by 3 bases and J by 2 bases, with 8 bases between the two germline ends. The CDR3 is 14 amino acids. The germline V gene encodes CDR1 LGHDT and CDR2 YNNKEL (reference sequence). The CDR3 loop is CASSHGEGNQPQHF. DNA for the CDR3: TGTGCCAGCAGCCATGGGGAGGGCAATCAGCCCCAGCATTTT.

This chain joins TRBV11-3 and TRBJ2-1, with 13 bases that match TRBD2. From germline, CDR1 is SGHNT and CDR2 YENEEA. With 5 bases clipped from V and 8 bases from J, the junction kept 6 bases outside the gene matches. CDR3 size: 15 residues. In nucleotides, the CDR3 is TGTGCCAGCAGCCTCCGACTAGCGGGAGGCTATGAGCAGTTCTTC. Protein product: CASSLRLAGGYEQFF.